The clone carrying this T cell receptor beta chain was seen a handful of times. This CDR3 spans 12 amino acids. Germline V gene data show CDR1 as ENHRY and CDR2 as SYGVKD. Trimming cost V 11 bases and J 3 bases, with 13 bases left between them. Method: immunoSEQ multiplex PCR; TCRdb's copy keeps in-frame clones and lacks some. The table lists 65,000 to 90,000 clones, 90% of them singletons. This entry is derived from a study of T cell clones after liver transplantation. Overall study context: In this trial, immunosuppression withdrawal was attempted within 2 years of liver transplant. A pre-transplant mixed lymphocyte reaction with TCRbeta sequencing defined graft-donor-reactive clones followed in post-transplant blood. Until 12-24 months post-transplant, subjects got standard immunosuppression and no induction.

This clonotype was obtained from a human donor who received a liver transplant. The sample was CD4+ T cells from blood, taken before liver transplant. V and J are TRBV10-3 and TRBJ1-2; a weak D match, TRBD1 (6 bases). CDR3 sequence: CALRGGDYGYTF. The CDR3 DNA sequence: TGTGCCCTAAGAGGGGGGGACTATGGCTACACCTTC.